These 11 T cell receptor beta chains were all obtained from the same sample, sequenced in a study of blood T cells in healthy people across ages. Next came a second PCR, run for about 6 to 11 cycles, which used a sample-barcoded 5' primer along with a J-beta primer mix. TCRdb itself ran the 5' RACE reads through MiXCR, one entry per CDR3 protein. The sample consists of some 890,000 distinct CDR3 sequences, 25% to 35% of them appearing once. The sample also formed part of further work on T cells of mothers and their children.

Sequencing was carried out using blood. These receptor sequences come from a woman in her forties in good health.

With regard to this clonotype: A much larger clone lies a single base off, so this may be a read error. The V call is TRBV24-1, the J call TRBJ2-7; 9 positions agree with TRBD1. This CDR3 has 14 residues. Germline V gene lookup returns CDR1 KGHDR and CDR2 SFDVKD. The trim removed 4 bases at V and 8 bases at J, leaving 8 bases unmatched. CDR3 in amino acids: CATSDTDRGNKQYF. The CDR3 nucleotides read TGTGCCACCAGTGACACGGACAGGGGTAATAAGCAGTACTTC.

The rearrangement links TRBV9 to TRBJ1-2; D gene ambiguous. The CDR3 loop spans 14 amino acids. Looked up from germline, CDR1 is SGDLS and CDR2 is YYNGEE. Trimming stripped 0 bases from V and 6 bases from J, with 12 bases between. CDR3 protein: CASSVGPNGHGYTF. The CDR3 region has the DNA TGTGCCAGCAGCGTAGGGCCAAATGGGCATGGCTACACCTTC.

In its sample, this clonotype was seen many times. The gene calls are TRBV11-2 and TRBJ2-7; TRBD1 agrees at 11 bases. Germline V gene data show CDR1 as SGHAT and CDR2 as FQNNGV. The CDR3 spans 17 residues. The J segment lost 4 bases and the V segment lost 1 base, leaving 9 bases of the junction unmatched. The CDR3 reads CASSLGDRGALLYEQYF. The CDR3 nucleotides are TGTGCCAGCAGCTTAGGGGACAGGGGGGCGCTTCTTTACGAGCAGTACTTC.

The CDR3: CASSSDRGHNEQFF. For the CDR3, the DNA is TGCGCCAGCAGCAGCGACAGGGGGCACAATGAGCAGTTCTTC. This chain connects TRBV5-1 to TRBJ2-1; 10 bases line up with TRBD1. This CDR3 contains 14 residues. The germline V gene has CDR1 SGHRS and CDR2 YFSETQ. V lost 4 bases and J lost 5; bases outside the gene matches: 3.

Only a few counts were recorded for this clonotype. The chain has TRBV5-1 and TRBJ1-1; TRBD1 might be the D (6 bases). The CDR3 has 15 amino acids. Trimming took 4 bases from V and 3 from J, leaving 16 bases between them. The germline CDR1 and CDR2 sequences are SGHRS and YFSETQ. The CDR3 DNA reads TGCGCCAGCAGCCTAACAGGGTTTAGGGACACTGAAGCTTTCTTT. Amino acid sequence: CASSLTGFRDTEAFF.

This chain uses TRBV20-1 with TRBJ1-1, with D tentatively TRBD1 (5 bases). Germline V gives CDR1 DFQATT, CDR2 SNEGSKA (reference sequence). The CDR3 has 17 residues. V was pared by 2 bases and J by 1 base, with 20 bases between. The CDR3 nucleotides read TGCAGTGCTAGAACAAGACCTTTTCGGGGGAAGAACACTGAAGCTTTCTTT. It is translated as CSARTRPFRGKNTEAFF.

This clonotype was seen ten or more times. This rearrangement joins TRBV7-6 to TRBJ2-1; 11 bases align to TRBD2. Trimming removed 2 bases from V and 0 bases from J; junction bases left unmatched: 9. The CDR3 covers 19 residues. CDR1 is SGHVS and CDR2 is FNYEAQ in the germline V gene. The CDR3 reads CASSLLVSGGASSYNEQFF. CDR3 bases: TGTGCCAGCAGCTTATTGGTTAGCGGGGGGGCCAGCTCCTACAATGAGCAGTTCTTC.

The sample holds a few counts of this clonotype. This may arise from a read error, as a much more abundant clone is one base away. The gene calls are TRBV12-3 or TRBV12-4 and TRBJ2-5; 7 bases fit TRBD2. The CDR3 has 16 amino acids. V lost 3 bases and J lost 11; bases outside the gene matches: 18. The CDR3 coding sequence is TGTGCCAGCAGTTTGGTCGGGCGGGGGTCCAAGGATGAGCAGTACTTC. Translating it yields CASSLVGRGSKDEQYF.

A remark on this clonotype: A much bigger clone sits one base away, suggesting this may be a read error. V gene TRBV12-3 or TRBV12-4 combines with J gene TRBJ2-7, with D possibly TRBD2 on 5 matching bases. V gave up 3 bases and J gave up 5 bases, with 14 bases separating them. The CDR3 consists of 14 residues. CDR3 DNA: TGTGCCAGCAGTTTTCGGCCCAACGGGGACGAGCAGTACTTC. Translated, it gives CASSFRPNGDEQYF.

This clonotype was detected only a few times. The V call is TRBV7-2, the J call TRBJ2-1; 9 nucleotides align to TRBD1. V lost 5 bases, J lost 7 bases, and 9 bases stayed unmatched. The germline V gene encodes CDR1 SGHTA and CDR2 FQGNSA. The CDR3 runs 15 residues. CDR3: CASSPGQGVRNEQFF. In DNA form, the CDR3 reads TGTGCCAGCAGCCCGGGACAGGGAGTGAGGAATGAGCAGTTCTTC.

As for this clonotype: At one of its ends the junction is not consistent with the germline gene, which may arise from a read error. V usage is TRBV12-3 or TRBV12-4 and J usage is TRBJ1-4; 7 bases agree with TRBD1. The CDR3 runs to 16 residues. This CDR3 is CATSGWGGQENEKLFF. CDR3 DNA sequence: TGTGCCACCAGTGGATGGGGAGGACAGGAGAATGAAAAACTGTTTTTT.